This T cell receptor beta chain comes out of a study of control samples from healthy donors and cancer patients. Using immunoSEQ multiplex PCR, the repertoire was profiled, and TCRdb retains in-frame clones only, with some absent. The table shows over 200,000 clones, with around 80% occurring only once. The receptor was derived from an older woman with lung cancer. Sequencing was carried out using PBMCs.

DNA for the CDR3: TGTGCCAGCAGCGGAACAGGGGGTCATGAAAAACTGTTTTTT. It yields the protein CASSGTGGHEKLFF. V gene TRBV13 combines with J gene TRBJ1-4, with TRBD1 identical over 8 bases. Germline lookup yields CDR1 PRHDT and CDR2 FYEKMQ (reference sequence). This CDR3 spans 14 amino acids. With 5 bases clipped from V and 6 bases from J, the junction kept 5 bases outside the gene matches. The complete variable domain, with remaining parts taken from reference TRBV13 and TRBJ1-4, reads AAGVIQSPRHLIKEKRETATLKCYPIPRHDTVYWYQQGPGQDPQFLISFYEKMQSDKGSIPDRFSAQQFSDYHSELNMSSLELGDSALYFCASSGTGGHEKLFFGSGTQLSVL.